The 7 T cell receptor beta chains below were found in one sample sequenced in a study of shared clonotypes between healthy human individuals. Sequencing used immunoSEQ multiplex PCR; TCRdb keeps in-frame clones, though not all of them. This repertoire shows roughly 500,000 clones, about 79% found once; its top ten account for around 13%. The specimen sequenced was PBMCs. The source is a woman in her thirties or forties in good health. Some clones in this sample may be carry-over from other donors' samples.

The genes are TRBV7-9 and TRBJ2-5; the match to TRBD2 covers 10 bases. Per germline, CDR1 SEHNR and CDR2 FQNEAQ (reference sequence). Trimming took 5 bases from V and 5 from J; bases not matched to a gene: 5. There are 14 residues in the CDR3. This chain's CDR3 is CASSKAGGLETQYF. In nucleotides, the CDR3 is TGTGCCAGCAGCAAAGCGGGAGGGTTGGAGACCCAGTACTTC.

The chain recombines TRBV5-5 with TRBJ2-2, with D possibly matching TRBD2 (6 bases). Trimming shortened V by 5 bases and J by 1 base, and 9 bases separated the two germline ends. Per germline, CDR1 SGHKS and CDR2 YYEKEE (reference sequence). This CDR3 is 14 amino acids long. CDR3 in DNA: TGTGCCAGCAGGAATAGCGGGAACACCGGGGAGCTGTTTTTT. Amino acid sequence: CASRNSGNTGELFF.

The rearrangement links TRBV7-2 to TRBJ1-6; D uncertain. Trimming cost V 5 bases and J 4 bases, with 12 bases left between them. The germline CDR1 and CDR2 sequences are SGHTA and FQGNSA. This CDR3 contains 15 residues. DNA of the CDR3: TGTGCCAGCAGCCCCGAGACCCTTTATAATTCACCCCTCCACTTT. Its translation is CASSPETLYNSPLHF.

This clone was counted many times. Other DNA sequences in this sample translate to the same CDR3. The chain links TRBV7-8 to TRBJ1-1; D unclear. CDR1 and CDR2 (germline): SGHVS, FQNEAQ. CDR3 length: 13 residues. Trimming took 2 bases from V and 1 from J, leaving 5 bases between them. The CDR3 region has the DNA TGTGCCAGCAGCTTAACGACGAACACTGAAGCTTTCTTT. Protein sequence: CASSLTTNTEAFF. Based on the CDR3 plus reference TRBV7-8 and TRBJ1-1, the full variable domain is GAGVSQSPRYKVAKRGQDVALRCDPISGHVSLFWYQQALGQGPEFLTYFQNEAQLDKSGLPSDRFFAERPEGSVSTLKIQRTQQEDSAVYLCASSLTTNTEAFFGQGTRLTVV.

The chain employs TRBV5-6 and TRBJ2-1, with 9 bases aligning to TRBD2. The germline V gene encodes CDR1 SGHDT and CDR2 YYEEEE. The J segment lost 2 bases and the V segment lost 4 bases, leaving 7 bases of the junction unmatched. There are 16 residues in the CDR3. This chain's CDR3 is CASSPGGGRAYNEQFF. DNA for the CDR3: TGTGCCAGCAGCCCCGGAGGCGGGAGGGCCTACAATGAGCAGTTCTTC.

V is TRBV18 and J is TRBJ2-1; D perhaps matches TRBD1 (5 bases). Trimming pared 0 bases from V and 4 bases from J, leaving 10 bases between. Looked up from germline, CDR1 is KGHSH and CDR2 is LQKENI. The length of the CDR3 is 15 residues. The CDR3 nucleotides are TGTGCCAGCTCACCACCGCAAGGGGCGTACAATGAGCAGTTCTTC. It is translated as CASSPPQGAYNEQFF.

The rearrangement uses TRBV6-5 and TRBJ1-2; TRBD1 is a possible D gene (6 bases). This CDR3 spans 13 amino acids. Germline CDR1 reads MNHEY; CDR2 reads SVGAGI. V was shortened by 6 bases and J by 8 bases, with 16 bases between the two germline ends. The CDR3 nucleotides read TGTGCCAGCAGACAAACAGGGACTGTGGGCTACACCTTC. It specifies CASRQTGTVGYTF.